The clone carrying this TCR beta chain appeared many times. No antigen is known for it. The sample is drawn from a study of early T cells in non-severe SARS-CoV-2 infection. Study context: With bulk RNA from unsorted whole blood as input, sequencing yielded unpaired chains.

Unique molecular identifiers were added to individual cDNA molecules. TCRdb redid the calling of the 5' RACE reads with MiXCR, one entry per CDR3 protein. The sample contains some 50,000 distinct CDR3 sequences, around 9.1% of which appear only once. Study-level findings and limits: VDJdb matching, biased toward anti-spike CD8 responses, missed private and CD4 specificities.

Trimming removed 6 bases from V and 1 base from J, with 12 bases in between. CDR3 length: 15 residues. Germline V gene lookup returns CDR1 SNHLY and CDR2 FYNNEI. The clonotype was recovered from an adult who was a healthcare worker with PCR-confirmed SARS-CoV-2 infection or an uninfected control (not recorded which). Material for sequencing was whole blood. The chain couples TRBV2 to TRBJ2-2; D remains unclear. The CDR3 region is CASRPPTRNTGELFF. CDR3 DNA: TGTGCCAGCAGGCCACCGACTCGGAACACCGGGGAGCTGTTTTTT.